This T cell receptor beta chain was captured in a study of blood T cells in healthy people across ages. Losses at the gene ends were 4 bases for V and 0 bases for J; bases not matched to a gene: 11. The germline gives CDR1 MNHEY, CDR2 SVGEGT. This CDR3 is built from 19 residues. It was with a sample-barcoded 5' primer and a J-beta primer mix that a second PCR of roughly 7 to 12 cycles was run. A single record per CDR3 protein comes from TCRdb applying MiXCR to the 5' RACE reads. This sample carries 800,000 or so distinct CDR3 sequences, about 25% of them seen once, and the ten largest clones take under 4%. The sample also formed part of further work on T cells of mothers and their children.

This receptor was taken from a boy aged 5-17 years in good health. Source material: blood. V is TRBV6-2 or TRBV6-3 and J is TRBJ2-2; TRBD2 matches at 10 bases. The CDR3 region is CASSFPTSGDIPNTGELFF. The CDR3 coding sequence is TGTGCCAGCAGTTTCCCCACTAGCGGGGACATCCCGAACACCGGGGAGCTGTTTTTT.